These 15 T cell receptor beta chains share one sample of origin, sequenced in a study of blood T cell repertoires in COVID-19. Data came from immunoSEQ multiplex PCR; TCRdb stores just in-frame clones and leaves some out. The sample has under 55,000 clones, approximately 80% seen once; the top ten hold around 5.4%. Sample: PBMCs or T cells enriched from blood (not recorded which). These receptor sequences come from a woman between 45 and 65 years old with acute COVID-19.

This clone was observed a single time. This chain links TRBV19 with TRBJ1-2, with TRBD1 matching over 7 bases. The CDR3 is 13 residues long. From germline, CDR1 is LNHDA and CDR2 SQIVND (reference sequence). Unmatched junction bases numbered 3, after V lost 3 bases and J lost 5 bases. CDR3 sequence (DNA): TGTGCCAGTAGTATGACAGGGAGGTATGGCTACACCTTC. This sequence encodes CASSMTGRYGYTF.

This clone was seen once. The V call is TRBV7-6, the J call TRBJ2-2; 7 bases are a match to TRBD2. The CDR3 contains 16 residues. The germline V gene encodes CDR1 SGHVS and CDR2 FNYEAQ. The V gene end was trimmed by 4 bases and the J gene end by 4 bases; junction bases not matched to a gene: 9. In DNA, the CDR3 is TGTGCCAGCAGCTCCAGGACTAGTTCACCCACCGGGGAGCTGTTTTTT. Translating it yields CASSSRTSSPTGELFF.

The V gene is TRBV7-3, the J gene TRBJ1-1, with 7 nucleotides matching TRBD1. J lost 3 bases, V lost 5 bases, and 6 bases had no gene match. This CDR3 is 14 amino acids long. Germline CDR1 SGHTA, CDR2 FQGTGA. CDR3 nucleotide sequence: TGTGCCAGCAGCGCGTCGGGACAGTACACTGAAGCTTTCTTT. Protein product: CASSASGQYTEAFF.

This clone was detected only once. The CDR3 nucleotides are TGTGCCAGCAGCCAAGAAGTACACAGGGGCGACTATGGCTACACCTTC. Translating gives CASSQEVHRGDYGYTF. This sequence joins TRBV4-2 and TRBJ1-2, with TRBD1 identical over 7 bases. Germline CDR1 LGHNA, CDR2 YNFKEQ. CDR3 length equals 16 residues. Trimming took 0 bases from V and 3 from J; bases not matched to a gene: 7.

V usage is TRBV6-5 and J usage is TRBJ1-4, with 10 bases fitting TRBD1. V shed 4 bases, J shed 10 bases, and the junction held 9 bases outside the gene matches. This CDR3 is 15 amino acids long. CDR1 and CDR2 (germline): MNHEY, SVGAGI. The CDR3 nucleotides read TGTGCCAGCAGTTTTTCCGGGACAGGGGAAGGAAAACTGTTTTTT. It translates to CASSFSGTGEGKLFF.

This clone was found once. This chain links TRBV4-1 with TRBJ2-1; 7 bases map to TRBD2. Losses at the gene ends were 0 bases for V and 3 bases for J; bases not matched to a gene: 5. CDR3 length: 16 residues. Germline V lookup: CDR1 MGHRA, CDR2 YSYEKL. The CDR3 region has the DNA TGCGCCAGCAGCCAAGATGGGACGGGGGGCTACAATGAGCAGTTCTTC. Encoded protein: CASSQDGTGGYNEQFF.

DNA of the CDR3: TGTGCCAGCAGTTGGAGGTCAGCGGGCGAGCCCACCTACAATGAGCAGTTCTTC. This translates into CASSWRSAGEPTYNEQFF. This chain joins TRBV27 and TRBJ2-1, with TRBD2 as a possible D gene (6 bases). Between the trimmed V and J ends, which lost 4 bases and 2 bases, there was a span of 21 bases. The CDR3 is 18 amino acids. Germline V lookup: CDR1 MNHEY, CDR2 SMNVEV (reference sequence).

The rearrangement joins TRBV7-3 to TRBJ1-1; D unclear. The CDR3 is made up of 13 amino acids. Looked up from germline, CDR1 is SGHTA and CDR2 is FQGTGA. V was clipped by 5 bases and J by 0 bases, with 7 bases between them. The CDR3 coding sequence is TGTGCCAGCAGCACTTACCTGAACACTGAAGCTTTCTTT. As protein: CASSTYLNTEAFF.

This clone was counted once. This sequence joins TRBV5-4 and TRBJ1-2; 9 nucleotides align to TRBD1. Germline CDR1 is SGHNT and CDR2 is YYREEE (reference sequence). Trimming removed 4 bases from V and 2 bases from J; junction bases left unmatched: 12. The CDR3 runs 17 residues. The CDR3 nucleotides are TGTGCCAGCAGCACCGGGGGACAGGGTGTGAGGAACTATGGCTACACCTTC. Amino acid sequence: CASSTGGQGVRNYGYTF.

The gene calls are TRBV9 and TRBJ1-4; D gene uncertain. The CDR3 has 14 amino acids. Germline-derived CDR1 and CDR2 are SGDLS and YYNGEE. V gave up 2 bases and J gave up 1 base, with 6 bases separating them. The CDR3 coding sequence is TGTGCCAGCAGCGTCGGTGGAACTAATGAAAAACTGTTTTTT. Translation: CASSVGGTNEKLFF.

The chain's CDR3 is CASGFQGATEAFF. In DNA, the CDR3 is TGTGCTAGTGGTTTTCAGGGGGCCACTGAAGCTTTCTTT. V gene TRBV12-5 combines with J gene TRBJ1-1, with 8 bases fitting TRBD1. J lost 4 bases, V lost 3 bases, and 1 base had no gene match. Germline V lookup: CDR1 LGHNT, CDR2 FRNRAP. This CDR3 has 13 amino acids. Based on the CDR3 plus reference TRBV12-5 and TRBJ1-1, the full variable domain is DARVTQTPRHKVTEMGQEVTMRCQPILGHNTVFWYRQTMMQGLELLAYFRNRAPLDDSGMPKDRFSAEMPDATLATLKIQPSEPRDSAVYFCASGFQGATEAFFGQGTRLTVV.

Only a few counts were recorded for this clone. Here the CDR3 DNA reads TGCGCCAGCAGTGATTCGGGACACTTGAACACTGAAGCTTTCTTT. Protein: CASSDSGHLNTEAFF. The chain uses TRBV10-2 and TRBJ1-1, with TRBD1 as a possible D gene (6 bases). The CDR3 is made up of 15 amino acids. V was clipped by 3 bases and J by 0 bases, with 11 bases between them. CDR1 and CDR2 (germline): WSHSY, SAAADI.

The chain employs TRBV6-5 and TRBJ1-2; a weak D match, TRBD1 (5 bases). The V gene lost 6 bases and the J gene lost 8 bases, with 16 bases spanning the gap. CDR1 and CDR2 (germline): MNHEY, SVGAGI. There are 13 residues in the CDR3. CDR3 amino acids: CASRIRGDDGYTF. The CDR3 DNA reads as TGTGCCAGCAGGATTCGGGGGGACGACGGCTACACCTTC.

This clone was observed a handful of times. This rearrangement joins TRBV30 to TRBJ1-1; 7 bases fit TRBD1. The germline gives CDR1 GTSNPN, CDR2 SVGIG (reference sequence). The junction had 3 bases not matched to a gene; V was cut back by 2 bases and J by 0 bases. The CDR3 length is 14 residues. CDR3 protein: CAWSRQGVNTEAFF. DNA of the CDR3: TGTGCCTGGAGTAGACAGGGAGTGAACACTGAAGCTTTCTTT.

This clone was counted a few times. The chain uses TRBV9 and TRBJ2-7, with D unclear. Germline loops: CDR1 SGDLS, CDR2 YYNGEE. Trimming took off 0 bases at V and 4 bases at J, with 11 bases between the two ends. The CDR3 loop spans 14 amino acids. CDR3 residues: CASSVGLDFYEQYF. CDR3 nucleotides: TGTGCCAGCAGCGTAGGCCTAGATTTTTACGAGCAGTACTTC.